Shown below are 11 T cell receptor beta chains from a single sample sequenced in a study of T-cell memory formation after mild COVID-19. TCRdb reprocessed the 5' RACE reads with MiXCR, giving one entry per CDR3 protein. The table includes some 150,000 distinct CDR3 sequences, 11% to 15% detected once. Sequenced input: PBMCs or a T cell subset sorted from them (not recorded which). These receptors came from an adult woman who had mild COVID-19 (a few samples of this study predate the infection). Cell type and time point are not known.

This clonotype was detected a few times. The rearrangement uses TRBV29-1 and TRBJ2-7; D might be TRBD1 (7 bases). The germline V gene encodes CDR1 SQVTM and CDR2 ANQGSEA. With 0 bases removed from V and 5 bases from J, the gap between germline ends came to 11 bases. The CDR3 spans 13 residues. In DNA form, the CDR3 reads TGCAGCGTTGAAGATGCCAGGGGGGACGAGCAGTACTTC. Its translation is CSVEDARGDEQYF.

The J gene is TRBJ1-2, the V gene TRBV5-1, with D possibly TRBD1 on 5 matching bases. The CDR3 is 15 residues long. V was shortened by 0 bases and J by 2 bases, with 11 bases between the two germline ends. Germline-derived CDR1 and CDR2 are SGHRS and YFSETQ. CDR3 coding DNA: TGCGCCAGCAGCTTGGCAGGGCCCCTCAACTATGGCTACACCTTC. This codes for CASSLAGPLNYGYTF.

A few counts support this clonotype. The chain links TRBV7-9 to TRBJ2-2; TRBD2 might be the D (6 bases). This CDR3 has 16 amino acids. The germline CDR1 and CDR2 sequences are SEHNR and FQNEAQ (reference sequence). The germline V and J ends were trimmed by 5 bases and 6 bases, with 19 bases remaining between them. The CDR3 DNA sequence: TGTGCCAGCAGCCCCGCCGCGGGGTGGGTGGCCGGGGAGCTGTTTTTT. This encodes CASSPAAGWVAGELFF.

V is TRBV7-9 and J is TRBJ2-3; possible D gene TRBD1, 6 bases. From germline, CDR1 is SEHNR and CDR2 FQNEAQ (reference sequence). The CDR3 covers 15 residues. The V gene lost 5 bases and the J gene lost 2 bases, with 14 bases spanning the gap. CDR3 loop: CASSRRDIDTDTQYF. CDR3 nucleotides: TGTGCCAGCAGCCGCCGGGACATCGACACAGATACGCAGTATTTT.

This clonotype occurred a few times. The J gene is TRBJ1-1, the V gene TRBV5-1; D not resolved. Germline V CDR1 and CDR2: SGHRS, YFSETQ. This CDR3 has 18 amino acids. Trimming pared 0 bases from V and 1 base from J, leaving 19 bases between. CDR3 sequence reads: CASSLAMVGGIGNTEAFF. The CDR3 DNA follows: TGCGCCAGCAGCTTGGCCATGGTCGGAGGGATAGGGAACACTGAAGCTTTCTTT.

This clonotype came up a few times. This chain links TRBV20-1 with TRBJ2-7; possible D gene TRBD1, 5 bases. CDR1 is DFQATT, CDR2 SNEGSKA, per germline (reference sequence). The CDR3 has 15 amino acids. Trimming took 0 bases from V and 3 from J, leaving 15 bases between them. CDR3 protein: CSARDPDKAIYEQYF. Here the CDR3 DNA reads TGCAGTGCTAGAGACCCGGACAAGGCCATCTACGAGCAGTACTTC.

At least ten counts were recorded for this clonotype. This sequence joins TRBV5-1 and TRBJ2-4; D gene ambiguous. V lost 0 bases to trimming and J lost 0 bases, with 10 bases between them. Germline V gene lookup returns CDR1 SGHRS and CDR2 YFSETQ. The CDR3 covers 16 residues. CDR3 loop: CASSLEQPTAKNIQYF. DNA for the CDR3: TGCGCCAGCAGCTTGGAACAGCCTACAGCCAAAAACATTCAGTACTTC.

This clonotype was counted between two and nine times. The CDR3 coding sequence is TGTGCCAGTGTGGTCATCGAGCAGTACTTC. This translates into CASVVIEQYF. The rearrangement links TRBV5-8 to TRBJ2-7; no clear D gene. Trimming shortened V by 8 bases and J by 6 bases, and 9 bases separated the two germline ends. Germline CDR1 SGHTS, CDR2 YDEGEE. The CDR3 consists of 10 residues. Variable domain in full (rest from reference TRBV5-8 and TRBJ2-7): EAGVTQSPTHLIKTRGQQATLRCSPISGHTSVYWYQQALGLGLQFLLWYDEGEERNRGNFPPRFSGRQFPNYSSELNVNALELEDSALYLCASVVIEQYFGPGTRLTVT.

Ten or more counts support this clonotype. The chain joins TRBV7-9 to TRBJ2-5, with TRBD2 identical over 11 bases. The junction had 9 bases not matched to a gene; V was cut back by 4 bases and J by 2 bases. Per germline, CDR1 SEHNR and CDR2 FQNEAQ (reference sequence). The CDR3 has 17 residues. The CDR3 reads CASSSLLAGVLQETQYF. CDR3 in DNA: TGTGCCAGCAGCTCACTACTAGCGGGAGTATTACAAGAGACCCAGTACTTC.

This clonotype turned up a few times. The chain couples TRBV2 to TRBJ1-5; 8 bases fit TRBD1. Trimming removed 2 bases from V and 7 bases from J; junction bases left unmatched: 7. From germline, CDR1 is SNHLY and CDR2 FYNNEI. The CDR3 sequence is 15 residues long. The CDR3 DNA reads TGTGCCAGCAGTGAATCTAGGACAGGGTCGCAGCCCCAGCATTTT. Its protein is CASSESRTGSQPQHF.

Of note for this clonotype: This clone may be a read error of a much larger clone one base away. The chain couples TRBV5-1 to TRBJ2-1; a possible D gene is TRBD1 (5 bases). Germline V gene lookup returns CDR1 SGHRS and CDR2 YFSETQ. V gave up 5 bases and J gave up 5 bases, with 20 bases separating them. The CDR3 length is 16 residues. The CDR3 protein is CASSNLGARHDNEQFF. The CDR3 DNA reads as TGCGCCAGCAGTAACCTAGGGGCCCGGCACGACAATGAGCAGTTCTTC.